This entry lists 22 T cell receptor beta chains sequenced from one sample in a study of blood T cells in healthy people across ages. A second PCR, run for about 7 to 11 cycles, used a sample-barcoded 5' primer plus a J-beta primer mix. MiXCR, run by TCRdb on the 5' RACE reads, gives a single entry per CDR3 protein. There are 710,000 or so distinct CDR3 sequences in the sample; about 30% occur only once, and roughly 15% lies in the top ten. The specimen sequenced was blood. These receptors were collected from a woman older than 75 in good health.

This clonotype was recorded a few times. A much larger clone sits a single nucleotide away, making a read error possible. The CDR3 here is CASSLGLGDYNEQYF. The CDR3 nucleotides are TGCGCCAGCAGCTTGGGACTAGGAGACTACAATGAGCAGTACTTC. The chain has TRBV5-1 and TRBJ2-7; D is possibly TRBD2 (6 bases). V lost 0 bases and J 7 bases, leaving 17 bases between the germline ends. Germline-derived CDR1 and CDR2 are SGHRS and YFSETQ. The length of the CDR3 is 15 residues.

The chain links TRBV29-1 to TRBJ2-1; 7 nucleotides line up with TRBD1. The germline gives CDR1 SQVTM, CDR2 ANQGSEA. Unmatched junction bases numbered 8, after V lost 5 bases and J lost 7 bases. This CDR3 has 13 residues. The CDR3 loop is CSVRTGMPNEQFF. DNA of the CDR3: TGCAGCGTTCGGACAGGTATGCCAAATGAGCAGTTCTTC.

This clonotype has a handful of counts. The chain has TRBV10-3 and TRBJ2-3; no definite D call. V lost 4 bases and J 0 bases, leaving 11 bases between the germline ends. Germline assignment: CDR1 ENHRY and CDR2 SYGVKD. The CDR3 has 15 amino acids. This chain's CDR3 is CAISGGSLSTDTQYF. CDR3 nucleotides: TGTGCCATCAGTGGGGGTTCCCTTAGCACAGATACGCAGTATTTT.

This clonotype was counted ten times or more. V and J are TRBV20-1 and TRBJ1-6; no clear D gene. This CDR3 region has 13 residues. Germline-derived CDR1 and CDR2 are DFQATT and SNEGSKA (reference sequence). V lost 3 bases, J lost 8 bases, and 11 bases lay in between. CDR3 nucleotides: TGCAGTGCTAGTAACGCCGGGGATTCACCCCTCCACTTT. Protein sequence: CSASNAGDSPLHF.

To note about this clonotype: Its ends do not fully match the called genes, so a read error is possible. V is TRBV9 and J is TRBJ1-6; 7 bases match TRBD1. CDR3 length: 14 amino acids. Looked up from germline, CDR1 is SGDLS and CDR2 is YYNGEE. The CDR3 DNA is TGTACCAGCAAGGGACAGCGTAATAATTCACCCCTCCACTTT. This encodes CTSKGQRNNSPLHF.

This clonotype was recorded at least ten times. The gene calls are TRBV7-8 and TRBJ2-3; the D gene is possibly TRBD2 (5 bases). The length of the CDR3 is 15 residues. Trimming took 5 bases from V and 1 from J, leaving 13 bases between them. Germline-derived CDR1 and CDR2 are SGHVS and FQNEAQ. CDR3 loop: CASSLTERGTDTQYF. CDR3 nucleotides: TGTGCCAGCAGCCTTACGGAGAGGGGCACAGATACGCAGTATTTT.

V gene TRBV29-1 combines with J gene TRBJ1-5; 9 positions match TRBD1. CDR1 is SQVTM and CDR2 is ANQGSEA in the germline V gene. The CDR3 runs to 13 residues. After removal of 4 bases from V and 6 bases from J, the junction contained 4 bases not matched to a gene. The CDR3 nucleotides read TGCAGCGTTGGGACAGGGGATGGTCAGCCCCAGCATTTT. As protein: CSVGTGDGQPQHF.

This chain uses TRBV28 with TRBJ2-3; TRBD2 agrees at 10 bases. Germline V gives CDR1 MDHEN, CDR2 SYDVKM. This CDR3 has 18 residues. V lost 6 bases, J lost 4 bases, and 16 bases stayed unmatched. DNA for the CDR3: TGTGCCAGCAGGGGATGGACTAGCGGCACAGGATACTCAGATACGCAGTATTTT. It yields the protein CASRGWTSGTGYSDTQYF.

A remark on this clonotype: A much larger clone lies a single base off, so this may be a read error. The chain is built from TRBV5-1 and TRBJ2-4, with TRBD1 matching over 9 bases. The DNA end is a closer match to TRBJ2-7, so the J assignment may be wrong. CDR3 length: 14 residues. Looked up from germline, CDR1 is SGHRS and CDR2 is YFSETQ. The CDR3 bases are TGCGCCAGCAGACTGACAGGGGGGCCCTACGAGCAGTACTTC. Its protein product is CASRLTGGPYEQYF.

A note on this clonotype: A much larger clone lies a single base off, so this may be a read error. The chain has TRBV20-1 and TRBJ1-1; no reliable D call. Trimming cost V 1 base and J 10 bases, with 13 bases left between them. There are 12 residues in the CDR3. Germline loops: CDR1 DFQATT, CDR2 SNEGSKA (reference sequence). CDR3: CSARGDHIGAFF. CDR3 coding DNA: TGCAGTGCTAGAGGTGACCACATTGGAGCTTTCTTT.

This clonotype came up many times. This chain uses TRBV20-1 with TRBJ2-7; 8 bases are a match to TRBD2. The CDR3 loop spans 15 amino acids. V dropped 3 bases and J dropped 4; count of bases not matched to a gene: 11. Germline V lookup: CDR1 DFQATT, CDR2 SNEGSKA (reference sequence). CDR3 region: CSARDRRGAGYEQYF. The CDR3 bases are TGCAGTGCTAGGGATCGGCGGGGGGCGGGTTACGAGCAGTACTTC.

A note on this clonotype: A much larger clone differs from this one at a single base, so this may be a read error. The chain couples TRBV6-5 to TRBJ1-2; 9 bases are a match to TRBD1. The CDR3 runs 15 residues. The germline CDR1 and CDR2 sequences are MNHEY and SVGAGI. J gave up 6 bases and V 6 bases, and 11 bases lay outside the gene matches. CDR3 nucleotides: TGTGCCAGCAGGACGGGACAGGGAGCCGGCCATGGCTACACCTTC. Translation: CASRTGQGAGHGYTF.

About this clonotype: It may be a read error: a sequence one base away is much more abundant. The chain is built from TRBV20-1 and TRBJ2-5; 10 bases fit TRBD1. The CDR3 extends over 15 amino acids. The V and J ends lost 5 bases and 1 base, in that order; junction bases with no gene match: 7. Germline V gives CDR1 DFQATT, CDR2 SNEGSKA (reference sequence). The CDR3 DNA reads TGCAGTGCTCCGACAGGGGGCTTGCGCCAAGAGACCCAGTACTTC. Amino acids: CSAPTGGLRQETQYF.

The sample holds one count of this clonotype. V and J are TRBV10-3 and TRBJ1-1; D is undetermined. The CDR3 runs 13 residues. With 7 bases removed from V and 3 bases from J, the gap between germline ends came to 12 bases. From germline, CDR1 is ENHRY and CDR2 SYGVKD. The CDR3 spells CAITYSEDTEAFF. CDR3 DNA: TGTGCCATCACTTACTCGGAGGACACTGAAGCTTTCTTT.

Only a few counts were recorded for this clonotype. The rearrangement links TRBV6-6 to TRBJ2-1, with D uncertain. V was pared by 6 bases and J by 7 bases, with 13 bases between. The CDR3 is 13 residues long. CDR1 is MNHNY and CDR2 is SVGAGI in the germline V gene (reference sequence). CDR3 coding DNA: TGTGCCAGCAGCTCCTTCAATGGTAATGAGCAGTTCTTC. Protein: CASSSFNGNEQFF.

This clonotype was recorded many times. This chain joins TRBV9 and TRBJ2-7, with TRBD1 matching 8 bases. This CDR3 is 14 amino acids long. V was clipped by 0 bases and J by 2 bases; unmatched bases: 1. Germline V gene lookup returns CDR1 SGDLS and CDR2 YYNGEE. The CDR3 is CASSVGTGTYEQYF. The CDR3 region has the DNA TGTGCCAGCAGCGTAGGGACAGGGACCTACGAGCAGTACTTC.

Only a few counts were recorded for this clonotype. J is TRBJ1-5 and V is TRBV2; D is perhaps TRBD1 (5 bases). Germline-derived CDR1 and CDR2 are SNHLY and FYNNEI. V was cut by 4 bases and J by 6 bases, with 10 bases left in between. The CDR3 is 13 residues long. CDR3 in DNA: TGTGCCAGCAGTGGTGAGGGGAGTCAGCCCCAGCATTTT. This codes for CASSGEGSQPQHF. The variable domain in full, with the rest retrieved from reference TRBV2 and TRBJ1-5, is EPEVTQTPSHQVTQMGQEVILRCVPISNHLYFYWYRQILGQKVEFLVSFYNNEISEKSEIFDDQFSVERPDGSNFTLKIRSTKLEDSAMYFCASSGEGSQPQHFGDGTRLSIL.

This clonotype was detected many times. V and J are TRBV10-3 and TRBJ2-7, with D possibly TRBD1 on 5 matching bases. The CDR3 length is 16 residues. The V and J ends lost 4 bases and 0 bases respectively, with 16 bases between them. Germline assignment: CDR1 ENHRY and CDR2 SYGVKD. Here the CDR3 DNA reads TGTGCCATCAGTGCACTTGACAGAACCAGCTCCTACGAGCAGTACTTC. Translation: CAISALDRTSSYEQYF.

This clonotype was counted ten times or more. The chain is built from TRBV29-1 and TRBJ2-3; 7 bases are shared with TRBD1. The V and J ends lost 4 bases and 2 bases, in that order; junction bases with no gene match: 3. CDR3 length equals 13 residues. Germline CDR1 is SQVTM and CDR2 is ANQGSEA. The CDR3 reads CSVVRGFTDTQYF. DNA of the CDR3: TGCAGCGTTGTCAGGGGGTTCACAGATACGCAGTATTTT.

The chain is built from TRBV27 and TRBJ2-7, with a tentative D call TRBD2 (6 bases). The end of the DNA fits TRBJ2-5 better, so the J call may be wrong. The CDR3 contains 14 residues. From germline, CDR1 is MNHEY and CDR2 SMNVEV (reference sequence). Here the CDR3 reads CASSLAGRKETQYF. CDR3 bases: TGTGCCAGCAGTTTGGCCGGGAGAAAGGAGACCCAGTACTTC.

The V call is TRBV20-1, the J call TRBJ2-5; 8 positions match TRBD2. The CDR3 runs 17 residues. V shed 5 bases and J 5 bases; nucleotides not matched to a gene: 19. The germline CDR1 and CDR2 sequences are DFQATT and SNEGSKA (reference sequence). The CDR3 spells CSARTGTSSGSRETQYF. As DNA, the CDR3 is TGCAGTGCTCGAACGGGAACTTCGAGCGGGAGTAGGGAGACCCAGTACTTC.

The chain uses TRBV28 and TRBJ2-2; D ambiguous. The CDR3 is 12 amino acids. The V end lost 2 bases, the J end lost 8 bases, and 6 bases lay between the germline ends. Germline V gives CDR1 MDHEN, CDR2 SYDVKM. The CDR3: CASSLPPGELFF. The CDR3 region has the DNA TGTGCCAGCAGTTTACCTCCGGGGGAGCTGTTTTTT.